The 6 T cell receptor beta chains presented below share a single source sample, sequenced in a study of T-cell reconstitution after alpha-beta-depleted transplantation in children. Construction of the TCRbeta library involved unique molecular identifiers. TCRdb re-derived calls from the PCR reads in MiXCR, one entry per CDR3 protein. The sample has about 350,000 distinct CDR3 sequences, less than 15% seen once; the top ten hold approximately 4.2%. Sequenced material: PBMCs, taken from the stem cell graft. These TCRs come from a human donor who donated a stem cell graft to a child with Fanconi anemia.

This clonotype was counted only a few times. The CDR3 is CASSSGPRGYGYTF. CDR3 nucleotides: TGCGCCAGCAGCTCGGGTCCCCGTGGCTATGGCTACACCTTC. V is TRBV10-2 and J is TRBJ1-2, with D hard to call. The V gene's germline CDR1 is WSHSY and CDR2 SAAADI. Trimming stripped 6 bases from V and 4 bases from J, with 15 bases between. The CDR3 has 14 amino acids.

Many counts were recorded for this clonotype. The chain combines TRBV4-3 with TRBJ2-7; no definite D call. CDR3 length: 15 residues. The germline V and J ends were trimmed by 1 base and 1 base, with 11 bases remaining between them. Germline loops: CDR1 LGHNA, CDR2 YSLEER. CDR3 amino acids: CASSQGSAKSYEQYF. The CDR3 coding sequence is TGCGCCAGCAGCCAAGGATCGGCCAAGTCCTACGAGCAGTACTTC.

This clonotype was detected only a few times. The rearrangement joins TRBV20-1 to TRBJ1-1; a possible D gene is TRBD1 (5 bases). Germline CDR1 is DFQATT and CDR2 is SNEGSKA (reference sequence). V lost 1 base and J lost 11, with 20 bases in between. The CDR3 loop spans 14 amino acids. CDR3 nucleotides: TGCAGTGCTAGAGCAACAGGAGAGGGTTTATCCGCTTTCTTT. It is translated as CSARATGEGLSAFF.

The gene calls are TRBV18 and TRBJ2-5; no reliable D call. CDR3 length: 15 residues. The V end lost 1 base, the J end lost 5 bases, and 14 bases lay between the germline ends. Germline CDR1 reads KGHSH; CDR2 reads LQKENI. The CDR3 loop is CASSPRASTGETQYF. CDR3 DNA: TGTGCCAGCTCACCACGGGCCTCGACCGGGGAGACCCAGTACTTC.

This clonotype occurred many times. The V gene is TRBV4-3, the J gene TRBJ2-3, with TRBD2 matching 10 bases. Germline lookup yields CDR1 LGHNA and CDR2 YSLEER. Losses at the gene ends were 5 bases for V and 1 base for J; bases not matched to a gene: 3. The CDR3 sequence is 15 residues long. Here the CDR3 DNA reads TGCGCCAGCAGCGACACTAGCGGGGGCACAGATACGCAGTATTTT. Translation: CASSDTSGGTDTQYF.

The chain combines TRBV4-3 with TRBJ2-6; D uncertain. Germline CDR1 is LGHNA and CDR2 is YSLEER. This CDR3 is 19 amino acids long. Trimming took off 3 bases at V and 0 bases at J, with 18 bases between the two ends. The chain's CDR3 is CASSQSSGSVPSGANVLTF. CDR3 sequence (DNA): TGCGCCAGCAGCCAGTCGAGTGGGTCTGTACCCTCTGGGGCCAACGTCCTGACTTTC.